This TCR beta chain was sequenced for a study of shared clonotypes between healthy human individuals. The CDR3 length is 11 residues. V shed 6 bases and J shed 6 bases, with 11 bases lying between them. Germline V gene lookup returns CDR1 DFQATT and CDR2 SNEGSKA (reference sequence). Sequencing used immunoSEQ multiplex PCR; TCRdb keeps in-frame clones, though not all of them. Of 400,000 to 500,000 clones detected, 70% to 80% appear once; the ten largest clones hold approximately 12%. This receptor was obtained from a woman aged 40-49 years in good health. Some clones in this sample may be carry-over from other donors' samples. Sequencing was done on a sample of PBMCs. The V call is TRBV20-1, the J call TRBJ1-1; no firm D call. This CDR3 reads CSAAQPSEAFF. CDR3 bases: TGCAGTGCCGCGCAGCCGTCTGAAGCTTTCTTT.